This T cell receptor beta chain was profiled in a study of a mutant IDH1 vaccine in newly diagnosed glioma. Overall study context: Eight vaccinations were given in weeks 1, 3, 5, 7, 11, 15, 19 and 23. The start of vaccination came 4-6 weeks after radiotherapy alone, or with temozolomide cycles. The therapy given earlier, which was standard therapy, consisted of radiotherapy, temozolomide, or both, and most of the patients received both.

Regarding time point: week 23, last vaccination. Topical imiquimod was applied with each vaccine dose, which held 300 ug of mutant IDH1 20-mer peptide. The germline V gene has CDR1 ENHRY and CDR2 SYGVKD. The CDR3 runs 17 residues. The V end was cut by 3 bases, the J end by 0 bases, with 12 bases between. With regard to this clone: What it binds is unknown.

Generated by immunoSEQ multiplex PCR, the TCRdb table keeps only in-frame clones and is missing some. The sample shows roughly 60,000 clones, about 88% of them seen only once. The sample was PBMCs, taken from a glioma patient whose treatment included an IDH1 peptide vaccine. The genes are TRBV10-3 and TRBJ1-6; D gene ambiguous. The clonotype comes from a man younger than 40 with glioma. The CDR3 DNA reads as TGTGCCATCAGTGAACCCAACGAAAGCTCCTATAATTCACCCCTCCACTTT. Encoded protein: CAISEPNESSYNSPLHF.